These T cell receptor beta chains were read from a single sample in a study of shared clonotypes between healthy human individuals. Here immunoSEQ multiplex PCR was the method, and the copy in TCRdb shows in-frame clones only, minus some. The data contain about a million clones, 70% to 85% of them singletons. The sequencing input was memory CD4+ T cells from PBMCs. The receptors here all came from a man aged 18 to 30 in good health. Some clones in this sample may be carry-over from other donors' samples. CDR3s include the opening cysteine and the closing phenylalanine or tryptophan. A D gene is named only where the DNA matches it firmly. A row's size may be missing; if present it is once, few, many or a size class.

v_gene	d_gene	j_gene	abundance	CDR3aa	CDR3nt
TRBV29-1	.	TRBJ1-4	.	CSVDGEDVVKLFF	TGCAGCGTTGATGGTGAGGATGTCGTAAAACTGTTTTTT
TRBV29-1	.	TRBJ2-7	.	CSVAPQLGQYEQYF	TGCAGCGTTGCCCCCCAGCTAGGTCAGTACGAGCAGTACTTC
TRBV4-1	TRBD1	TRBJ2-2	.	CASSQDFGQGGYSGELFF	TGCGCCAGCAGCCAAGATTTTGGACAGGGAGGCTATTCCGGGGAGCTGTTTTTT
TRBV15	TRBD1	TRBJ2-7	.	CATSRIGTGVYEQYF	TGTGCCACCAGCAGGATCGGGACAGGGGTCTACGAGCAGTACTTC
TRBV18	TRBD1	TRBJ2-7	.	CASSVGQGITYEQYF	TGTGCCAGCTCAGTGGGACAGGGGATTACCTACGAGCAGTACTTC
TRBV6-5	TRBD1	TRBJ1-1	.	CASSYSTGGAEAFF	TGTGCCAGCAGTTACTCGACAGGGGGTGCTGAAGCTTTCTTT
TRBV7-2	.	TRBJ1-5	.	CASSLEHPDRYSNQPQHF	TGTGCCAGCAGCTTAGAACACCCGGACAGATATAGCAATCAGCCCCAGCATTTT
TRBV7-6	.	TRBJ1-5	.	CASSLYRDGAYGPQHF	TGTGCCAGCAGCTTATATCGGGACGGGGCTTATGGGCCCCAGCATTTT
TRBV6-5	.	TRBJ1-5	few	CASISQKVSNQPQHF	TGTGCCAGCATTTCTCAGAAGGTTAGCAATCAGCCCCAGCATTTT
TRBV2	TRBD2	TRBJ2-3	.	CASKRTSGGTDTQYF	TGTGCCAGCAAAAGAACTAGCGGAGGCACAGATACGCAGTATTTT
TRBV2	TRBD2	TRBJ2-1	.	CASSRLAGVNEQFF	TGTGCCAGCAGTCGTCTAGCGGGCGTGAATGAGCAGTTCTTC